Below are 28 T cell receptor beta chains sequenced from a single sample in a study of T cells in Graves' hyperthyroidism and ophthalmopathy. Amplification of TCR beta CDR3 regions was performed using RNA transcripts as template. Carried out on the TCR CDR3, a first-round RT-PCR used the HTBI primer set. TCRdb re-analysed the multiplex PCR reads in MiXCR, keeping a single row per CDR3 protein. This sample has hundreds of thousands of distinct CDR3 sequences, with 38% found just once. Sequencing was performed on blood. The origin of the receptors is a man aged 18 to 30 with Graves' hyperthyroidism.

For the CDR3, the DNA is TGTGCCAGCAGCTTTCCAGCGGGGGCCACACAAGAGACCCAGTACTTC. Amino acid sequence: CASSFPAGATQETQYF. The rearrangement uses TRBV7-9 and TRBJ2-5; TRBD2 agrees at 8 bases. V dropped 3 bases and J dropped 2; count of bases not matched to a gene: 8. CDR1 SEHNR and CDR2 FQNEAQ come from the germline V gene (reference sequence). CDR3 length equals 16 residues.

J is TRBJ2-7 and V is TRBV10-3; 7 bases map to TRBD2. CDR1 and CDR2 from the germline V gene are ENHRY and SYGVKD. The CDR3 sequence is 14 residues long. Germline trimming cut 10 bases from V and 5 bases from J; bases unmatched to any gene: 14. CDR3 DNA sequence: TGTGCCAGCAGCCCTCGGCGGGAGATCGACGAGCAGTACTTC. This gives the protein CASSPRREIDEQYF.

The chain combines TRBV12-3 or TRBV12-4 with TRBJ2-2; TRBD1 might be the D (6 bases). Trimming shortened V by 6 bases and J by 4 bases, and 9 bases separated the two germline ends. The CDR3 contains 13 residues. CDR3 sequence: CASRLGGTGELFF. The DNA of the CDR3 is TGTGCCAGCAGACTAGGGGGCACCGGGGAGCTGTTTTTT.

The V gene is TRBV29-1, the J gene TRBJ2-7, with D possibly matching TRBD1 (6 bases). Trimming removed 8 bases from V and 1 base from J, with 15 bases in between. CDR3 length: 13 amino acids. Germline CDR1 reads SQVTM; CDR2 reads ANQGSEA. For the CDR3, the DNA is TGCAGCTTATTGACAGGCGGGTCCTACGAGCAGTACTTC. Translating gives CSLLTGGSYEQYF.

This clonotype was recorded many times. The chain recombines TRBV29-1 with TRBJ2-7; a possible D gene is TRBD1 (6 bases). The V gene lost 2 bases and the J gene lost 3 bases, with 8 bases spanning the gap. Germline V CDR1 and CDR2: SQVTM, ANQGSEA. The CDR3 length is 12 residues. The CDR3 here is CSVETGIYEQYF. In DNA form, the CDR3 reads TGCAGCGTTGAAACAGGGATCTACGAGCAGTACTTC.

This clonotype came up many times. CDR3 in DNA: TGTGCCAGCAGACGGGGAAATAGCAATCAGCCCCAGCATTTT. Translation gives CASRRGNSNQPQHF. The J gene is TRBJ1-5, the V gene TRBV6-5, with D hard to call. With 6 bases removed from V and 0 bases from J, the gap between germline ends came to 9 bases. The germline V gene has CDR1 MNHEY and CDR2 SVGAGI. CDR3 length: 14 residues.

The chain employs TRBV15 and TRBJ2-2; D gene unclear. V shed 0 bases and J shed 1 base, with 12 bases lying between them. The germline CDR1 and CDR2 sequences are LNHNV and YYDKDF (reference sequence). The CDR3 contains 17 residues. CDR3 amino acids: CATSRDPLSMNTGELFF. CDR3 nucleotide sequence: TGTGCCACCAGCAGAGATCCCTTGTCTATGAACACCGGGGAGCTGTTTTTT.

This chain connects TRBV5-6 to TRBJ2-2; D not certain. The germline CDR1 and CDR2 sequences are SGHDT and YYEEEE. V was pared by 2 bases and J by 6 bases, with 20 bases between. This CDR3 is built from 17 residues. This CDR3 is CASSFNLGPATAGELFF. As DNA, the CDR3 is TGTGCCAGCAGCTTTAATTTGGGCCCGGCCACCGCCGGGGAGCTGTTTTTT. Together with reference TRBV5-6 and TRBJ2-2, the CDR3 gives the full variable domain: DAGVTQSPTHLIKTRGQQVTLRCSPKSGHDTVSWYQQALGQGPQFIFQYYEEEERQRGNFPDRFSGHQFPNYSSELNVNALLLGDSALYLCASSFNLGPATAGELFFGEGSRLTVL.

This clonotype was observed a few times. CDR3 amino acids: CASSAKVGGTNYGYTF. The CDR3 DNA sequence: TGTGCCAGCAGCGCAAAGGTCGGGGGTACTAACTATGGCTACACCTTC. The rearrangement links TRBV9 to TRBJ1-2; tentatively, D is TRBD1 (5 bases). There are 16 residues in the CDR3. V was trimmed by 3 bases and J by 0 bases, leaving 15 bases between them. Germline assignment: CDR1 SGDLS and CDR2 YYNGEE.

The chain recombines TRBV7-9 with TRBJ1-2, with 8 bases aligning to TRBD1. This CDR3 region has 14 residues. In germline, CDR1 is SEHNR, CDR2 FQNEAQ (reference sequence). The trim removed 7 bases at V and 4 bases at J, leaving 8 bases unmatched. The CDR3 sequence: CASTTGTGTYGYTF. The DNA of the CDR3 is TGTGCCAGCACCACCGGGACAGGAACCTATGGCTACACCTTC. Complete variable domain (other parts from reference TRBV7-9 and TRBJ1-2): DTGVSQNPRHKITKRGQNVTFRCDPISEHNRLYWYRQTLGQGPEFLTYFQNEAQLEKSRLLSDRFSAERPKGSFSTLEIQRTEQGDSAMYLCASTTGTGTYGYTFGSGTRLTVV.

This clonotype was observed a handful of times. The chain combines TRBV19 with TRBJ2-7, with 8 bases lining up with TRBD2. This CDR3 has 15 amino acids. Germline CDR1 and CDR2: LNHDA and SQIVND (reference sequence). V trimming: 5 bases; J trimming: 5 bases; junction bases outside the gene matches: 11. The DNA for the CDR3 is TGTGCCAGTAGTCCCGCGGGGGGCGGGAGCGACGAGCAGTACTTC. Translation: CASSPAGGGSDEQYF.

This clonotype has only a few counts. The V call is TRBV5-1, the J call TRBJ2-7; D not certain. The V gene's germline CDR1 is SGHRS and CDR2 YFSETQ. The CDR3 has 14 amino acids. Trimming pared 3 bases from V and 3 bases from J, leaving 13 bases between. The CDR3 sequence: CASSSPSRLYEQYF. For the CDR3, the DNA is TGCGCCAGCAGCTCCCCATCGCGACTCTACGAGCAGTACTTC.

The chain links TRBV19 to TRBJ2-3; D not resolved. The CDR3 totals 11 residues. Trimming removed 3 bases from V and 6 bases from J, with 4 bases in between. Germline V gene data show CDR1 as LNHDA and CDR2 as SQIVND (reference sequence). As DNA, the CDR3 is TGTGCCAGTAGTATGGTGGATACGCAGTATTTT. Translated: CASSMVDTQYF.

The chain employs TRBV9 and TRBJ2-2; D might be TRBD2 (6 bases). Trimming took 6 bases from V and 6 from J, leaving 12 bases between them. The CDR3 contains 13 residues. Germline CDR1 reads SGDLS; CDR2 reads YYNGEE. The CDR3 DNA is TGTGCCAGCACCCGGGAGCGCGCCGGGGAGCTGTTTTTT. Its protein is CASTRERAGELFF.

This clonotype was seen a few times. The rearrangement links TRBV19 to TRBJ1-1, with D hard to call. Germline CDR1 is LNHDA and CDR2 is SQIVND (reference sequence). CDR3 length equals 14 residues. V was trimmed by 6 bases and J by 0 bases, leaving 11 bases between them. CDR3 DNA sequence: TGTGCCAGTAGCAACGGAGGAATGAACACTGAAGCTTTCTTT. Translated, it gives CASSNGGMNTEAFF. Filled out from reference TRBV19 and TRBJ1-1, the complete variable domain reads DGGITQSPKYLFRKEGQNVTLSCEQNLNHDAMYWYRQDPGQGLRLIYYSQIVNDFQKGDIAEGYSVSREKKESFPLTVTSAQKNPTAFYLCASSNGGMNTEAFFGQGTRLTVV.

This clonotype has only a few counts. The genes are TRBV4-2 and TRBJ1-1, with D possibly matching TRBD1 (5 bases). The CDR3 length is 16 residues. In germline, CDR1 is LGHNA, CDR2 YNFKEQ. Deletions cut 0 bases from V and 0 bases from J, with 11 bases between. CDR3 in DNA: TGTGCCAGCAGCCAAGACAGGGCGCCCTTGAACACTGAAGCTTTCTTT. Residues: CASSQDRAPLNTEAFF.

This clonotype showed up just a few times. CDR3 loop: CASSLVPPGQGDYEQYF. The CDR3 DNA reads TGTGCCAGCAGCTTAGTACCTCCGGGACAGGGGGACTACGAGCAGTACTTC. The chain is built from TRBV7-9 and TRBJ2-7; 11 bases agree with TRBD1. With 1 base clipped from V and 3 bases from J, the junction kept 8 bases outside the gene matches. This CDR3 region has 17 residues. Germline V gives CDR1 SEHNR, CDR2 FQNEAQ (reference sequence).

V gene TRBV19 combines with J gene TRBJ1-2; 7 nucleotides line up with TRBD1. Unmatched junction bases numbered 7, after V lost 6 bases and J lost 6 bases. This CDR3 comprises 13 residues. The germline V gene encodes CDR1 LNHDA and CDR2 SQIVND (reference sequence). As DNA, the CDR3 is TGTGCCAGTAGAGTGCACAGGGGAAATGGCTACACCTTC. Its translation: CASRVHRGNGYTF.

This clonotype has a count of ten or more. The chain joins TRBV6-6 to TRBJ1-2, with no clear D. Germline CDR1 and CDR2: MNHNY and SVGAGI (reference sequence). The CDR3 spans 13 residues. V was clipped by 5 bases and J by 2 bases, with 9 bases between them. CDR3: CASSATENYGYTF. The CDR3 DNA reads as TGTGCCAGCAGTGCGACCGAAAACTATGGCTACACCTTC.

The chain couples TRBV4-1 to TRBJ2-5; TRBD1 is a possible D gene (5 bases). Trimming removed 0 bases from V and 5 bases from J, with 10 bases in between. Germline-derived CDR1 and CDR2 are MGHRA and YSYEKL. This CDR3 comprises 14 residues. This chain's CDR3 is CASSQDINRETQYF. CDR3 sequence (DNA): TGCGCCAGCAGCCAAGATATCAACAGGGAGACCCAGTACTTC.

The J gene is TRBJ1-1, the V gene TRBV7-2; D gene uncertain. The CDR3 covers 14 residues. The germline CDR1 and CDR2 sequences are SGHTA and FQGNSA. Between the trimmed V and J ends, which lost 0 bases and 8 bases, there was a span of 13 bases. CDR3 bases: TGTGCCAGCAGCTTAGCGGGTAAGGGATCGGAAGCTTTCTTT. Its translation: CASSLAGKGSEAFF.

This clonotype was counted at least ten times. The rearrangement links TRBV6-5 to TRBJ1-2; the D gene is possibly TRBD1 (5 bases). The germline V gene encodes CDR1 MNHEY and CDR2 SVGAGI. Deletions cut 5 bases from V and 8 bases from J, with 12 bases between. The CDR3 contains 12 residues. Here the CDR3 DNA reads TGTGCCAGCAGTACGGCCCGGGACGGCTACACCTTC. Translating gives CASSTARDGYTF.

This clonotype was found many times. The rearrangement joins TRBV7-9 to TRBJ1-6; 7 bases fit TRBD1. Looked up from germline, CDR1 is SEHNR and CDR2 is FQNEAQ (reference sequence). The J segment lost 8 bases and the V segment lost 5 bases, leaving 9 bases of the junction unmatched. The CDR3 is 15 residues long. The CDR3, as DNA: TGTGCCAGCAGCCCCCGGGACAGCACGGATTCACCCCTCCACTTT. Amino acid sequence: CASSPRDSTDSPLHF.

This clonotype occurred many times. CDR3 protein: CASRRDREQYF. CDR3 sequence (DNA): TGTGCCAGCAGGCGGGACAGGGAGCAGTACTTC. V gene TRBV7-9 combines with J gene TRBJ2-7, with TRBD1 identical over 8 bases. The CDR3 is 11 amino acids. Germline-derived CDR1 and CDR2 are SEHNR and FQNEAQ (reference sequence). V dropped 6 bases and J dropped 7; count of bases not matched to a gene: 2.

The chain couples TRBV5-5 to TRBJ1-5, with 11 nucleotides matching TRBD1. The CDR3 spans 15 residues. V gave up 4 bases and J gave up 7 bases; unmatched junction bases: 7. CDR1 and CDR2 from the germline V gene are SGHKS and YYEKEE (reference sequence). The CDR3, as DNA: TGTGCCAGCAGCAGTCGCGGGACAGGGGGACAGCCCCAGCATTTT. This codes for CASSSRGTGGQPQHF.

The chain joins TRBV6-5 to TRBJ1-3; D is possibly TRBD1 (6 bases). V was pared by 4 bases and J by 7 bases, with 14 bases between. Germline V gene lookup returns CDR1 MNHEY and CDR2 SVGAGI. This CDR3 has 14 amino acids. CDR3 in amino acids: CASSSPGQLNTIYF. CDR3 bases: TGTGCCAGCAGTTCGCCGGGACAACTGAACACCATATATTTT.

The chain has TRBV4-1 and TRBJ2-7; a possible D gene is TRBD1 (5 bases). V lost 3 bases to trimming and J lost 3 bases, with 12 bases between them. Germline loops: CDR1 MGHRA, CDR2 YSYEKL. The CDR3 has 14 residues. The CDR3 DNA follows: TGCGCCAGCAGCCATGGAAGGGGAAGCTACGAGCAGTACTTC. Protein sequence: CASSHGRGSYEQYF.

This clonotype was picked up a small number of times. The chain has TRBV20-1 and TRBJ2-7; D not resolved. V gave up 3 bases and J gave up 5 bases, with 8 bases separating them. The CDR3 runs to 11 residues. In germline, CDR1 is DFQATT, CDR2 SNEGSKA (reference sequence). The CDR3 nucleotides are TGCAGTGCTAGCCTAGTTAACGAGCAGTACTTC. This codes for CSASLVNEQYF.